The 7 T cell receptor beta chains presented below share a single source sample, sequenced in a study of cytomegalovirus exposure and HLA in healthy donors. Both 60 Vbeta primers and 13 Jbeta primers went into the PCR. Assay used: immunoSEQ multiplex PCR; TCRdb lists only in-frame clones, some missing. The table records around 160,000 clones, around 80% of them present only once. The sample taken for sequencing was PBMCs. All receptors derive from a woman between 18 and 29 years old in good health and CMV-seronegative.

V and J are TRBV7-8 and TRBJ2-2; D is perhaps TRBD2 (6 bases). CDR1 is SGHVS and CDR2 is FQNEAQ in the germline V gene. The V end was cut by 5 bases, the J end by 6 bases, with 22 bases between. This CDR3 has 17 amino acids. The CDR3 region is CASSPRWKGRSAGELFF. CDR3 sequence (DNA): TGTGCCAGCAGCCCCCGGTGGAAGGGGAGGTCGGCCGGGGAGCTGTTTTTT.

The J gene is TRBJ2-7, the V gene TRBV21-1; the table's D call of TRBD2 was not tested on the DNA. TRBV21-1 is a recognized pseudogene. The CDR3 loop spans 13 amino acids. The CDR3 DNA is TGTGCCAGCAGTCTCAGTGGGAGGGGGGGGCAGTACTTC. It codes for CASSLSGRGGQYF.

V is TRBV5-4 and J is TRBJ1-2; 7 bases are shared with TRBD1. This CDR3 has 15 residues. CDR1 SGHNT and CDR2 YYREEE come from the germline V gene (reference sequence). V shed 4 bases and J 0 bases; nucleotides not matched to a gene: 6. The CDR3 here is CASSTGQIANYGYTF. DNA of the CDR3: TGTGCCAGCAGCACGGGACAGATTGCTAACTATGGCTACACCTTC.

The V and J genes are TRBV28 and TRBJ2-6; D may be TRBD2 (5 bases). The CDR3 length is 15 residues. The germline CDR1 and CDR2 sequences are MDHEN and SYDVKM. Trimming cost V 7 bases and J 4 bases, with 14 bases left between them. CDR3 coding DNA: TGTGCCAGCACAACTGGGAGTGCCGGGGCCAACGTCCTGACTTTC. It translates to CASTTGSAGANVLTF.

The chain joins TRBV5-1 to TRBJ2-2, with 9 positions matching TRBD1. The junction had 15 bases not matched to a gene; V was cut back by 1 base and J by 2 bases. This CDR3 has 20 residues. CDR1 is SGHRS and CDR2 is YFSETQ in the germline V gene. CDR3 DNA sequence: TGCGCCAGCAGCTTGCCTGAAGGGGGACAGGGATGGTTTAACACCGGGGAGCTGTTTTTT. It codes for CASSLPEGGQGWFNTGELFF.

The chain has TRBV6-6 and TRBJ1-5, with a weak D call TRBD1 (5 bases). CDR3 length: 16 amino acids. Germline V lookup: CDR1 MNHNY, CDR2 SVGAGI (reference sequence). V was clipped by 7 bases and J by 6 bases, with 22 bases between them. The CDR3 here is CASTQNAGGIAQPQHF. CDR3 sequence (DNA): TGTGCCAGCACCCAAAATGCGGGGGGTATAGCTCAGCCCCAGCATTTT.

The sample holds one count of this clone. The chain has TRBV19 and TRBJ1-1, with 9 nucleotides matching TRBD1. Trimming removed 3 bases from V and 5 bases from J; junction bases left unmatched: 7. The CDR3 has 15 amino acids. Germline CDR1 and CDR2: LNHDA and SQIVND (reference sequence). This CDR3 is CASSMGQGLGTEAFF. CDR3 sequence (DNA): TGTGCCAGTAGTATGGGACAGGGATTAGGGACTGAAGCTTTCTTT.